Each of the 27 T cell receptor beta chains below was sequenced from the same sample in a study of blood T cell repertoires in COVID-19. TCRdb keeps only in-frame clones here, not all; method: immunoSEQ multiplex PCR. The sample yields about 150,000 clones, 85% to 90% seen once. The sequenced material came from peripheral blood. The source of these receptors is a woman in her 70s with acute or convalescent COVID-19.

This clone came up a few times. The rearrangement joins TRBV5-5 to TRBJ2-2; 7 bases map to TRBD2. Germline V gene lookup returns CDR1 SGHKS and CDR2 YYEKEE (reference sequence). The CDR3 contains 15 residues. V trimming: 2 bases; J trimming: 1 base; junction bases outside the gene matches: 2. Written as DNA, the CDR3 is TGTGCCAGCAGCTTTGGCGGGGGGAACACCGGGGAGCTGTTTTTT. This gives the protein CASSFGGGNTGELFF.

This rearrangement joins TRBV4-1 to TRBJ2-1; 9 nucleotides line up with TRBD2. CDR1 is MGHRA, CDR2 YSYEKL, per germline. CDR3 length: 19 amino acids. V was clipped by 3 bases and J by 0 bases; unmatched bases: 12. The CDR3 DNA is TGCGCCAGCAGCCATTCTGGGGGTAGCGGGGGTTCCTCCTACAATGAGCAGTTCTTC. Translating gives CASSHSGGSGGSSYNEQFF.

The V and J genes are TRBV7-8 and TRBJ2-5; 10 bases are shared with TRBD1. CDR3 length equals 20 residues. Germline lookup yields CDR1 SGHVS and CDR2 FQNEAQ. Trimming took 7 bases from V and 9 from J; bases not matched to a gene: 29. The CDR3 DNA follows: TGTGCCAGCATCCTAGGGCTCCCGGGACAGGGGTCAGGGTGGTTGGGGGCCCAGTACTTC. It yields the protein CASILGLPGQGSGWLGAQYF.

The chain combines TRBV15 with TRBJ2-7, with TRBD2 matching 7 bases. The junction had 8 bases not matched to a gene; V was cut back by 1 base and J by 2 bases. The CDR3 length is 16 residues. The germline V gene has CDR1 LNHNV and CDR2 YYDKDF (reference sequence). CDR3 nucleotides: TGTGCCACCAGCAGAGGGGGGGGAGGACACACCTACGAGCAGTACTTC. It encodes CATSRGGGGHTYEQYF. The entire variable domain, with the rest obtained from reference TRBV15 and TRBJ2-7, is as follows: DAMVIQNPRYQVTQFGKPVTLSCSQTLNHNVMYWYQQKSSQAPKLLFHYYDKDFNNEADTPDNFQSRRPNTSFCFLDIRSPGLGDTAMYLCATSRGGGGHTYEQYFGPGTRLTVT.

The V gene is TRBV13, the J gene TRBJ1-2, with TRBD1 identical over 9 bases. J was trimmed by 5 bases and V by 5 bases; bases with no gene match: 6. Germline lookup yields CDR1 PRHDT and CDR2 FYEKMQ (reference sequence). The CDR3 covers 14 residues. In DNA form, the CDR3 reads TGTGCCAGCAGCCTTACAGGGGGCGCTTATGGCTACACCTTC. Residues: CASSLTGGAYGYTF.

This clone was counted only a few times. This chain joins TRBV27 and TRBJ1-3; D possibly corresponds to TRBD1 (5 bases). CDR1 MNHEY and CDR2 SMNVEV come from the germline V gene (reference sequence). Trimming shortened V by 6 bases and J by 0 bases, and 24 bases separated the two germline ends. The length of the CDR3 is 19 residues. The CDR3 is CASSPGLGQDSGSGNTIYF. The CDR3 nucleotides are TGTGCCAGCAGCCCCGGGCTGGGGCAGGATTCGGGCTCTGGAAACACCATATATTTT.

The J gene is TRBJ1-6, the V gene TRBV11-2; D remains ambiguous. CDR1 and CDR2 (germline): SGHAT, FQNNGV. This CDR3 is 13 amino acids long. With 0 bases removed from V and 9 bases from J, the gap between germline ends came to 6 bases. The CDR3 region has the DNA TGTGCCAGCAGCTTAGATGGCGGTTCACCCCTCCACTTT. It specifies CASSLDGGSPLHF.

J is TRBJ2-7 and V is TRBV2; a weak D match, TRBD1 (5 bases). The V end was cut by 11 bases, the J end by 0 bases, with 11 bases between. Germline V gene lookup returns CDR1 SNHLY and CDR2 FYNNEI. The CDR3 sequence is 12 residues long. The CDR3 here is CACDSSSYEQYF. CDR3 nucleotides: TGTGCCTGCGACAGCAGCTCCTACGAGCAGTACTTC.

This chain joins TRBV18 and TRBJ1-1; 8 bases map to TRBD1. Germline loops: CDR1 KGHSH, CDR2 LQKENI. V gave up 2 bases and J gave up 3 bases; unmatched junction bases: 11. This CDR3 region has 17 residues. CDR3 loop: CASSPYQGAGGHTEAFF. In DNA, the CDR3 is TGTGCCAGCTCACCATATCAGGGGGCTGGCGGACACACTGAAGCTTTCTTT. The full variable domain, completed using reference TRBV18 and TRBJ1-1, is NAGVMQNPRHLVRRRGQEARLRCSPMKGHSHVYWYRQLPEEGLKFMVYLQKENIIDESGMPKERFSAEFPKEGPSILRIQQVVRGDSAAYFCASSPYQGAGGHTEAFFGQGTRLTVV.

V gene TRBV11-2 combines with J gene TRBJ1-2; 9 bases match TRBD1. The CDR3 sequence is 16 residues long. V dropped 0 bases and J dropped 4; count of bases not matched to a gene: 6. CDR1 is SGHAT, CDR2 FQNNGV, per germline. CDR3 nucleotide sequence: TGTGCCAGCAGCTTAGACCCGACAGGGGGTGCCTATGGCTACACCTTC. Protein product: CASSLDPTGGAYGYTF.

The rearrangement uses TRBV10-1 and TRBJ2-5, with 9 bases that match TRBD1. The CDR3 spans 13 residues. The germline CDR1 and CDR2 sequences are WNHNN and SYGVQD (reference sequence). J lost 5 bases, V lost 6 bases, and 4 bases had no gene match. CDR3 loop: CASRHRGLETQYF. In nucleotides, the CDR3 is TGCGCCAGCAGACACAGGGGGCTGGAGACCCAGTACTTC.

The chain has TRBV7-8 and TRBJ2-7, with D perhaps TRBD1 (5 bases). The CDR3 is 15 amino acids. With 0 bases removed from V and 1 base from J, the gap between germline ends came to 10 bases. CDR1 SGHVS and CDR2 FQNEAQ come from the germline V gene. Written as DNA, the CDR3 is TGTGCCAGCAGCTTAGCGGCAGGGTTTTCCTACGAGCAGTACTTC. It is translated as CASSLAAGFSYEQYF.

The V call is TRBV19, the J call TRBJ1-1; no definite D call. V lost 4 bases, J lost 1 base, and 13 bases lay in between. Germline-derived CDR1 and CDR2 are LNHDA and SQIVND (reference sequence). The CDR3 loop spans 15 amino acids. DNA of the CDR3: TGTGCCAGTAGTACCGCCGGGTCCCCGAACACTGAAGCTTTCTTT. Translating gives CASSTAGSPNTEAFF.

J is TRBJ1-6 and V is TRBV2; the match to TRBD1 covers 8 bases. V lost 6 bases, J lost 7 bases, and 5 bases stayed unmatched. Germline-derived CDR1 and CDR2 are SNHLY and FYNNEI. The CDR3 has 14 residues. The CDR3 DNA reads as TGTGCCAGCAGAGCTAGACAGGGGAATTCACCCCTCCACTTT. It yields the protein CASRARQGNSPLHF.

The chain uses TRBV10-3 and TRBJ2-6, with TRBD2 matching over 12 bases. Germline lookup yields CDR1 ENHRY and CDR2 SYGVKD. V lost 5 bases and J lost 12; bases outside the gene matches: 2. The length of the CDR3 is 13 residues. This CDR3 reads CAISLAGGPVLTF. As DNA, the CDR3 is TGTGCCATCAGTCTAGCGGGAGGGCCCGTCCTGACTTTC.

V is TRBV24-1 and J is TRBJ2-1; D perhaps matches TRBD2 (5 bases). Germline lookup yields CDR1 KGHDR and CDR2 SFDVKD. The CDR3 covers 13 residues. V was trimmed by 8 bases and J by 9 bases, leaving 16 bases between them. The CDR3 DNA is TGTGCCACCATGCCCACACGGAGCGGTGAGCAGTTCTTC. It translates to CATMPTRSGEQFF.

The table lists this clone with a few counts. This chain uses TRBV14 with TRBJ2-4, with D possibly being TRBD1 (5 bases). Trimming pared 1 base from V and 4 bases from J, leaving 5 bases between. The germline CDR1 and CDR2 sequences are SGHDN and FVKESK. This CDR3 contains 13 residues. The CDR3 spells CASSQGQKNIQYF. In DNA form, the CDR3 reads TGTGCCAGCAGCCAAGGACAGAAAAACATTCAGTACTTC.

The V gene is TRBV7-8, the J gene TRBJ1-5, with unresolved D. The CDR3 is 15 amino acids. V was clipped by 0 bases and J by 9 bases, with 15 bases between them. In germline, CDR1 is SGHVS, CDR2 FQNEAQ. CDR3 DNA: TGTGCCAGCAGCTTAGCCGCCACGGGCCGGGGGCCCCAGCATTTT. Translation gives CASSLAATGRGPQHF.

The gene calls are TRBV7-9 and TRBJ2-1; possibly TRBD2 for D (6 bases). This CDR3 has 16 residues. Germline V gene sequence: CDR1 SEHNR, CDR2 FQNEAQ (reference sequence). V was clipped by 3 bases and J by 0 bases, with 12 bases between them. As DNA, the CDR3 is TGTGCCAGCAGCTTTTCGGGACTCGGCTCCTACAATGAGCAGTTCTTC. The encoded protein is CASSFSGLGSYNEQFF.

The genes are TRBV30 and TRBJ1-6, with a weak D call TRBD1 (6 bases). V lost 0 bases and J lost 9, with 15 bases in between. This CDR3 has 15 residues. The germline CDR1 and CDR2 sequences are GTSNPN and SVGIG (reference sequence). The CDR3 sequence is CAWSVEVTGPSPLHF. The CDR3 DNA is TGTGCCTGGAGTGTTGAGGTGACAGGTCCTTCACCCCTCCACTTT.

This clone showed up just once. The chain employs TRBV6-6 and TRBJ2-2, with TRBD1 identical over 7 bases. There are 13 residues in the CDR3. With 8 bases clipped from V and 3 bases from J, the junction kept 3 bases outside the gene matches. The germline gives CDR1 MNHNY, CDR2 SVGAGI (reference sequence). CDR3 sequence (DNA): TGTGCCAGCTTGGGACAGTACACCGGGGAGCTGTTTTTT. Translated: CASLGQYTGELFF.

This clone has just one count. The chain carries TRBV30 and TRBJ2-3; D is undetermined. Germline V gene data show CDR1 as GTSNPN and CDR2 as SVGIG (reference sequence). V was clipped by 4 bases and J by 2 bases, with 7 bases between them. The CDR3 runs 12 residues. The CDR3 loop is CAWMRNTDTQYF. The DNA of the CDR3 is TGTGCCTGGATGCGGAACACAGATACGCAGTATTTT.

The rearrangement uses TRBV11-1 and TRBJ2-1; TRBD2 aligns across 9 bases. V trimming: 4 bases; J trimming: 4 bases; junction bases outside the gene matches: 8. This CDR3 is built from 16 residues. The germline V gene has CDR1 SGHAT and CDR2 FQDESV (reference sequence). The CDR3 DNA is TGTGCCAGCAGCTCCGGGACTAGCAGAGATTACAATGAGCAGTTCTTC. Its translation is CASSSGTSRDYNEQFF.

The rearrangement uses TRBV21-1 and TRBJ2-2; TRBD1 is the table's D call, not checked against the DNA. TRBV21-1 is labeled a pseudogene. The CDR3 contains 18 residues. CDR3: CASSPLTGTEGDTGELFF. Written as DNA, the CDR3 is TGTGCCAGCAGCCCCCTGACCGGGACAGAAGGTGACACCGGGGAGCTGTTTTTT.

This clone is a singleton in its sample. This specimen includes other DNA sequences encoding the same CDR3. This chain uses TRBV3-1 (or the pseudogene TRBV3-2) with TRBJ1-1; TRBD1 might be the D (5 bases). CDR3 size: 13 residues. V was shortened by 4 bases and J by 0 bases, with 6 bases between the two germline ends. In germline, CDR1 is LGHDT, CDR2 YNNKEL (reference sequence). The CDR3 protein is CASSRQMNTEAFF. The CDR3 DNA reads TGTGCCAGCAGCCGACAGATGAACACTGAAGCTTTCTTT.

The J gene is TRBJ2-1, the V gene TRBV3-1 (or the pseudogene TRBV3-2); weak D call: TRBD2 (6 bases). V was trimmed by 1 base and J by 5 bases, leaving 12 bases between them. The CDR3 consists of 15 residues. CDR1 and CDR2 (germline): LGHDT, YNNKEL (reference sequence). CDR3 amino acids: CASSQVWRGHNEQFF. For the CDR3, the DNA is TGTGCCAGCAGCCAAGTTTGGCGGGGACACAATGAGCAGTTCTTC.

This clone was counted once. The rearrangement joins TRBV11-2 to TRBJ2-3; 13 bases map to TRBD2. CDR3 length equals 15 residues. V gave up 5 bases and J gave up 11 bases; unmatched junction bases: 10. CDR1 is SGHAT and CDR2 is FQNNGV in the germline V gene. The CDR3 sequence: CASSQLAGGPAWQYF. The CDR3 DNA reads TGTGCCAGCAGCCAACTAGCGGGAGGGCCAGCTTGGCAGTATTTT.